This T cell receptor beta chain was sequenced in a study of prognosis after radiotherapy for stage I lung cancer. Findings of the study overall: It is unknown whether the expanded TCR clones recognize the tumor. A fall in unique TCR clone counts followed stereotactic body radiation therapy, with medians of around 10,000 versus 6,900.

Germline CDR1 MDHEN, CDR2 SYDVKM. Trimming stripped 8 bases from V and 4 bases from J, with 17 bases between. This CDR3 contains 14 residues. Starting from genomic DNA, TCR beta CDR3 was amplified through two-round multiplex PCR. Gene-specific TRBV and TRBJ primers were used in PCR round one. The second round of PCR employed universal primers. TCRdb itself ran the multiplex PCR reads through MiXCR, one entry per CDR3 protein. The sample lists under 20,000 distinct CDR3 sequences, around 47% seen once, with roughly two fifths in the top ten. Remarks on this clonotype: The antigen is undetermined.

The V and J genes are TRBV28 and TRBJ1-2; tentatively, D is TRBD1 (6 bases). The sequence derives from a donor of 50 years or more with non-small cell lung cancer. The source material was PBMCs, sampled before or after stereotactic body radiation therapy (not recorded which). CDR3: CASYYPTGGYGYTF. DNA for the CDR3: TGTGCCAGCTACTACCCGACAGGAGGCTATGGCTACACCTTC.